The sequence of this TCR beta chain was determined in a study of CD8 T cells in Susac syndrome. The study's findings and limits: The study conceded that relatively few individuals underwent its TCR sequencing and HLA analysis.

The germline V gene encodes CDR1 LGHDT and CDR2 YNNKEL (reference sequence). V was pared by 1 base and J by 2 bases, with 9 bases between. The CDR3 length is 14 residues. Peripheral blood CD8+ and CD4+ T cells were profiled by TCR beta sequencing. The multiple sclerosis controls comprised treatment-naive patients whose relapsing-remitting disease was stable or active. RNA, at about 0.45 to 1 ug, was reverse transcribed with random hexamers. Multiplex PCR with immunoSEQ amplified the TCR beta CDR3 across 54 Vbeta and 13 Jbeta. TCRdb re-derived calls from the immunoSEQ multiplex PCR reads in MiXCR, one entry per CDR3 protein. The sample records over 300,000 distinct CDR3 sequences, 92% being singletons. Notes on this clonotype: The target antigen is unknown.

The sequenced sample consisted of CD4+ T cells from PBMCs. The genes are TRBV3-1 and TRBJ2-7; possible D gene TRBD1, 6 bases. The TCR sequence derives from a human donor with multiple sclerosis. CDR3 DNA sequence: TGTGCCAGCAGCCAAGGACAGGAGACCTACGAGCAGTACTTC. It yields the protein CASSQGQETYEQYF.